The present T cell receptor beta chain was sequenced within a study of cytomegalovirus exposure and HLA in healthy donors. The PCR made use of 60 Vbeta and 13 Jbeta primers. Clones were read by immunoSEQ multiplex PCR, and TCRdb kept only the in-frame ones, dropping some. The table records roughly 180,000 clones, approximately 80% of them present only once. The sample holds a few counts of this clone. V lost 6 bases to trimming and J lost 1 base, with 8 bases between them. The CDR3 runs to 14 residues. Germline V gene data show CDR1 as SGHTS and CDR2 as YDEGEE. The chain combines TRBV5-8 with TRBJ2-6, with a weak D call TRBD2 (5 bases). The sequencing input was PBMCs. The source is a woman in her 30s in good health and CMV-seropositive. The CDR3 region has the DNA TGTGCCAGCACACCGGGATCTGGGGCCAACGTCCTGACTTTC. It is translated as CASTPGSGANVLTF.